This record looks at one T cell receptor (beta chain) sequence and its context. The antigen remains unidentified. Second doses were pooled across both intervals (about 4 or about 12 weeks). This CDR3 region has 16 residues. With 1 base removed from V and 0 bases from J, the gap between germline ends came to 9 bases. The germline CDR1 and CDR2 sequences are SGHTA and FQGNSA. This sample was included in a study of T cell responses to AZD1222 COVID-19 vaccine. Findings and limits, study-wide: Most donors were white British, females outnumbered males, and clonal diversity was possibly underestimated. Baseline seropositivity occurred in only six AZD1222 recipients. Regions left unmutated in variants are reportedly the target of nearly half of spike-specific TCRs.

Clones were read by immunoSEQ multiplex PCR, and TCRdb kept only the in-frame ones, dropping some. Of about 130,000 clones listed, around nine tenths are singletons. The receptor was isolated from an adult who received the AZD1222 COVID-19 vaccine. The chain has TRBV7-2 and TRBJ1-4, with D unclear. Sequencing used peripheral blood, obtained 28 days after the second AZD1222 dose. The CDR3 sequence: CASSLEVAATNEKLFF. Here the CDR3 DNA reads TGTGCCAGCAGCTTAGAGGTGGCAGCAACTAATGAAAAACTGTTTTTT.